This T cell receptor (beta chain) is from a study of T-cell reconstitution after alpha-beta-depleted transplantation in children (TCRdb year 2016). Broadly, across the study: Using TCR repertoire profiling, the study quantitatively followed how T-cell immune reconstitution unfolded in children after TCRalphabeta/CD19-depleted allogeneic hematopoietic cell transplantation.

The method behind the library was PCR. TCRdb names Illumina HiSeq 2500 as the instrument used. Molecular barcoding was employed in the preparation of TCR libraries, with unique molecular identifiers being used to normalize TCRbeta repertoire quantification. TCRdb's own reprocessing of the public reads used fastp at Q25 and MiXCR and kept productive beta chains. Rows merge per CDR3 protein into single entries with the most common DNA and genes. The sample table records some 500,000 distinct CDR3 sequences; around 17% of these occur just once. The ten biggest clones cover less than 4% of the sample. This clonotype was seen a handful of times. The antigen it recognizes is unknown. No quality values exist for individual bases; no much larger clone is one base distant. Counted from cysteine to phenylalanine, this CDR3 has 11 amino acids. Only the CDR3 DNA is retained, 33 bases long and in frame from the first base. Per the germline V gene, SGHVS is the CDR1 and FNYEAQ is the CDR2. A distance of 6 bases separates the germline ends of V and J, which lose 1 base and 12 bases respectively.

The sequencing here drew on PBMCs from the stem cell graft donor, taken from the stem cell graft. The sequence derives from a human donor who donated a stem cell graft to a child with acute lymphoblastic leukemia. The rearranged segments are TRBV7-6 and TRBJ1-4, with the D gene call left open. The DNA reads as follows: TGTGCCAGCAGCTTAGGGACTCAACTGTTTTTT. Translated, it reads CASSLGTQLFF.